This record looks at one T cell receptor (beta chain) sequence and its context. This sample was included in a study of T cells in Graves' hyperthyroidism and ophthalmopathy. Across the study: Peripheral blood was secured at the point of initial diagnosis, before any treatment.

The CDR3 covers 14 residues. The V and J ends lost 4 bases and 3 bases, in that order; junction bases with no gene match: 4. Germline lookup yields CDR1 SEHNR and CDR2 FQNEAQ (reference sequence). From RNA transcripts, TCR beta CDR3 regions were amplified. First-round RT-PCR of the TCR CDR3 relied on the HTBI primer set. TCRdb reprocessed the multiplex PCR reads with MiXCR, giving one entry per CDR3 protein. The sample records about 600,000 distinct CDR3 sequences, roughly 16% being singletons. The TCR sequence derives from a middle-aged woman with Graves' ophthalmopathy. The gene calls are TRBV7-9 and TRBJ2-5; 8 bases are shared with TRBD2. Sequencing was performed on blood. CDR3 amino acids: CASSSRGGKETQYF. The CDR3, as DNA: TGTGCCAGCAGCTCTCGGGGGGGCAAAGAGACCCAGTACTTC.